This T cell receptor (beta chain) was recovered during a study of T cells in Graves' hyperthyroidism and ophthalmopathy (dated by TCRdb to between 2018 and 2021). Describing the broader study: Peripheral blood samples were taken at the time of initial diagnosis, prior to any treatment. To identify distinguishing TCR V-J signatures, a discovery cohort of about 95 patients was used, comprising 40 to 45 with Graves' ophthalmopathy and 57 with stable Graves' hyperthyroidism. Prospective prediction of ophthalmopathy was tested in an independent validation cohort consisting of about 19 hyperthyroidism patients and about 17 patients who later progressed to ophthalmopathy. The 100 discovery patients were randomly split 7:3 into training and test sets. The study also compared thyroid tissue and blood T-cell repertoires from a handful of Graves' hyperthyroidism patients. Once sampling was done, hyperthyroidism patients were given methimazole at a starting dose of 30 mg daily, whereas ophthalmopathy patients were given high-dose intravenous methylprednisolone. The paper describes TCR Vbeta CDR3 sequencing of 120 to 150 peripheral blood samples, made up of 43 ophthalmopathy patients, roughly 80 hyperthyroidism patients and 17 progressor patients. Beyond this particular receptor, the publication reports: Ophthalmopathy was separated from stable hyperthyroidism by a 13 V-J signature model, with approximately 89% sensitivity and approximately 84% specificity obtained in cross-validation and 80%/75% obtained in testing. In validation, the model predicted progression to ophthalmopathy with around 71% sensitivity and roughly 75% specificity, a median of approximately 6.7 months before onset. Blood samples also contained most of the expanded thyroid clonotypes (frequency above 0.001), which suggests that blood repertoires may reflect thyroid immune responses. No statistical method was used to set the sample size in advance, and investigators knew the group allocation.

The TCR beta CDR3 regions were amplified from RNA transcripts. The first round of RT-PCR for the TCR CDR3 was performed with the HTBI primer set and the Qiagen OneStep RT-PCR kit. The libraries were constructed in a second round of multiplex PCR and then size-selected and purified. The libraries were sequenced on an Illumina HiSeq2000 using paired-end 100 bp reads. The source study handled its data this way. Raw data were processed with SOAPnuke, discarding reads with adapters, uncalled bases, mean Phred below 15, or no exact constant-primer or identifier match. High-quality paired reads were merged with COPE v1.2.5, and unique nucleotide sequences were defined as clonotypes. Clonotypes were aligned to IMGT TRBV, TRBD and TRBJ reference segments using MiTCR v1.1. Only V-J combinations with frequency above 0.0001, covering 99.2% of repertoires, were analysed. A TCS score was defined as the ratio of F50 (clonal expansion) to E x V (chaos), with BLOSUM62-based TCRdist applied between CDR3 peptides within each V-J. Welch's t-statistics and random forest reduced around 510 V-J features to roughly 13, which were used in a naive Bayes classifier (R e1071). The public reads were quality trimmed at Q25 with fastp and then assembled into clones with MiXCR by TCRdb, keeping productive beta chains. Duplicate CDR3 protein sequences are folded into a single record with the most common DNA and genes. The V and J calls reflect TCRdb's pipeline rather than the authors' work. Recorded for this sample are 600,000 to 900,000 distinct CDR3 sequences; about a sixth of them occurred a single time. The ten largest clones take up roughly 8% of the sample.

This clonotype appeared many times. This receptor's antigen is unknown. No clone much larger than this one lies a single base away; base qualities are absent. Graves' hyperthyroidism was defined as stable when no progression to ophthalmopathy occurred over 18 months of follow-up. Hyperthyroidism patients were newly diagnosed, with disease duration under 2 months, and aged 18 to 65 years. The study excluded patients with uncontrolled infections, other autoimmune diseases, pregnancy or lactation. Diagnoses were established on the basis of clinical symptoms, serum thyroxine and TRAb, thyroid ultrasound, and orbital computed tomography. PBMCs were isolated from approximately 10 ml of fresh peripheral blood by Ficoll-Paque density gradient centrifugation. Total RNA was extracted with Trizol reagent, and quality was checked on an Agilent 2100 Bioanalyzer. Via the germline V gene, CDR1 is SQVTM and CDR2 ANQGSEA. V has 5 bases trimmed and J has 5 bases trimmed; junction bases matching no gene number 1. From the cysteine up to the phenylalanine, the CDR3 has a length of 12 residues. Kept here is only the CDR3 DNA, which spans 36 bases and is read in frame from base 1.

The chain was built from TRBV29-1 and TRBJ2-5, and 11 bases in between align with TRBD2. Sequenced: blood. This receptor was identified in a man between 18 and 35 years old with Graves' hyperthyroidism. Here the CDR3 is given as CSVTSGSETQYF. The sequenced DNA: TGCAGCGTTACTAGCGGGAGTGAGACCCAGTACTTC.